These T cell receptor beta chains were read from a single sample in a study of metastatic and nonmetastatic thyroid tumors. TCRdb re-clonotyped the PCR reads through MiXCR. The sample includes roughly 57,000 clones, approximately 22% seen only once; the top ten take 3.5% to 5%. The sequencing input was blood. The source of these receptors is a female donor with papillary thyroid cancer or a benign thyroid nodule (not recorded which). Some clones in this sample may be carry-over from other donors' samples. The CDR3 runs from the conserved cysteine through the conserved F or W. Fields, in order: clone size, CDR3 length, V gene, J gene, D gene, CDR3 protein, CDR3 DNA. D genes are given only for firm matches. Size is stated for part of the rows, as once, few or many counts, or as a class when the clone is expanded.

clone_size: many; cdr3_length: 14; v_call: TRBV3-1; j_call: TRBJ1-1; d_call: -; cdr3_aa: CASSRQATNTEAFF; cdr3_nt: TGTGCCAGCAGCCGGCAGGCTACGAACACTGAAGCTTTCTTT
clone_size: few; cdr3_length: 14; v_call: TRBV12-3/TRBV12-4; j_call: TRBJ1-1; d_call: -; cdr3_aa: CASSAGYGRTEAFF; cdr3_nt: TGTGCCAGCAGTGCTGGATATGGGCGTACTGAAGCTTTCTTC
clone_size: medium-sized; cdr3_length: 17; v_call: TRBV4-1; j_call: TRBJ1-5; d_call: TRBD1; cdr3_aa: CASSQEVRQGGNQPQHF; cdr3_nt: TGCGCCAGCAGCCAAGAGGTCAGACAGGGAGGCAATCAGCCCCAGCATTTT
clone_size: many; cdr3_length: 15; v_call: TRBV9; j_call: TRBJ2-1; d_call: -; cdr3_aa: CASSPTWISYNEQFF; cdr3_nt: TGTGCCAGCAGCCCCACGTGGATTTCCTACAATGAGCAGTTCTTC
clone_size: many; cdr3_length: 15; v_call: TRBV27; j_call: TRBJ1-3; d_call: -; cdr3_aa: CASSEEGLPGNTIYF; cdr3_nt: TGTGCCAGCAGTGAGGAGGGTCTTCCGGGAAACACCATATATTTT
clone_size: many; cdr3_length: 13; v_call: TRBV28; j_call: TRBJ2-2; d_call: -; cdr3_aa: CASSLLGAGELFF; cdr3_nt: TGTGCCAGCAGCTTACTCGGTGCCGGGGAGCTGTTTTTT
clone_size: many; cdr3_length: 17; v_call: TRBV20-1; j_call: TRBJ1-6; d_call: TRBD1; cdr3_aa: CSASTTGTGGINSPLHF; cdr3_nt: TGCAGTGCTAGTACCACAGGGACAGGGGGCATAAATTCACCCCTCCACTTT
clone_size: many; cdr3_length: 13; v_call: TRBV2; j_call: TRBJ2-5; d_call: -; cdr3_aa: CASSVGYQETQYF; cdr3_nt: TGTGCCAGCAGTGTTGGGTACCAAGAGACCCAGTACTTC
clone_size: -; cdr3_length: 16; v_call: TRBV7-6; j_call: TRBJ2-7; d_call: TRBD1; cdr3_aa: CASSLGGQESSYEQYF; cdr3_nt: TGTGCCAGCAGCTTAGGTGGACAGGAATCCTCCTACGAGCAGTACTTC
clone_size: many; cdr3_length: 13; v_call: TRBV20-1; j_call: TRBJ1-5; d_call: TRBD1; cdr3_aa: CSASDRENQPQHF; cdr3_nt: TGCAGTGCATCGGACAGGGAGAATCAGCCCCAGCATTTT
clone_size: many; cdr3_length: 13; v_call: TRBV12-3/TRBV12-4; j_call: TRBJ1-5; d_call: -; cdr3_aa: CASSEFTNQPQHF; cdr3_nt: TGTGCCAGCAGTGAATTCACTAATCAGCCCCAGCATTTT
clone_size: many; cdr3_length: 12; v_call: TRBV11-2; j_call: TRBJ1-2; d_call: -; cdr3_aa: CASSLNRDGYTF; cdr3_nt: TGTGCCAGCAGCTTGAACAGGGATGGCTACACCTTC
clone_size: many; cdr3_length: 13; v_call: TRBV20-1; j_call: TRBJ1-1; d_call: -; cdr3_aa: CSATGGQYYEAFF; cdr3_nt: TGCAGTGCAACAGGAGGACAGTATTATGAAGCTTTCTTT
clone_size: many; cdr3_length: 15; v_call: TRBV6-1; j_call: TRBJ2-7; d_call: -; cdr3_aa: CASSPEWDLSYEQYF; cdr3_nt: TGTGCCAGCAGTCCGGAGTGGGACTTGTCCTACGAGCAGTACTTC
clone_size: many; cdr3_length: 15; v_call: TRBV5-1; j_call: TRBJ1-1; d_call: TRBD1; cdr3_aa: CASSPGQGLNTEAFF; cdr3_nt: TGCGCCAGCAGCCCGGGACAGGGATTGAACACTGAAGCTTTCTTT
clone_size: -; cdr3_length: 16; v_call: TRBV27; j_call: TRBJ2-6; d_call: -; cdr3_aa: CASSLSPRAGANFLTF; cdr3_nt: TGTGCCAGCAGCCTTTCGCCCAGGGCTGGGGCCAACTTCCTGACTTTC
clone_size: many; cdr3_length: 16; v_call: TRBV6-6; j_call: TRBJ1-6; d_call: -; cdr3_aa: CASSYLQGGRDSPLHF; cdr3_nt: TGTGCCAGCAGTTACTTACAGGGCGGTCGGGATTCACCCCTCCACTTT
clone_size: many; cdr3_length: 16; v_call: TRBV15; j_call: TRBJ2-5; d_call: -; cdr3_aa: CATSGGPLSGQETQYF; cdr3_nt: TGTGCCACCAGCGGGGGCCCTTTGAGCGGCCAAGAGACCCAGTACTTC
clone_size: many; cdr3_length: 18; v_call: TRBV6-2/TRBV6-3; j_call: TRBJ2-2; d_call: TRBD1; cdr3_aa: CASSYSLGQGTNAGELFF; cdr3_nt: TGTGCCAGCAGTTACTCCCTGGGACAGGGAACGAACGCCGGGGAGCTGTTTTTT
clone_size: -; cdr3_length: 19; v_call: TRBV11-2; j_call: TRBJ2-5; d_call: TRBD2; cdr3_aa: CASSPGLAGFVSVGETQYF; cdr3_nt: TGTGCCAGCAGTCCAGGACTAGCGGGATTCGTATCAGTAGGTGAGACCCAGTACTTC
clone_size: many; cdr3_length: 14; v_call: TRBV7-3; j_call: TRBJ1-6; d_call: -; cdr3_aa: CASSIGTDNSPLHF; cdr3_nt: TGTGCCAGCAGCATCGGGACGGATAATTCACCCCTCCACTTT
clone_size: many; cdr3_length: 16; v_call: TRBV5-1; j_call: TRBJ2-3; d_call: TRBD1; cdr3_aa: CASSLGQGRATDTQYF; cdr3_nt: TGCGCCAGCAGCTTGGGACAGGGAAGGGCCACAGATACGCAGTATTTT
clone_size: many; cdr3_length: 14; v_call: TRBV27; j_call: TRBJ2-1; d_call: TRBD1; cdr3_aa: CASSLYRGKNEQFF; cdr3_nt: TGTGCCAGCAGTTTATACAGGGGGAAAAATGAGCAGTTCTTC
clone_size: many; cdr3_length: 16; v_call: TRBV6-2/TRBV6-3; j_call: TRBJ1-1; d_call: TRBD1; cdr3_aa: CASSPGQGLGLSEAFF; cdr3_nt: TGTGCCAGCAGCCCTGGACAGGGGTTAGGTCTATCGGAAGCTTTCTTT
clone_size: many; cdr3_length: 13; v_call: TRBV7-2; j_call: TRBJ2-7; d_call: -; cdr3_aa: CASRRGQGGSEYF; cdr3_nt: TGTGCCAGCAGACGCGGACAGGGAGGGTCTGAGTACTTC
clone_size: -; cdr3_length: 12; v_call: TRBV6-2/TRBV6-3; j_call: TRBJ2-1; d_call: -; cdr3_aa: CAILGGYNEQFF; cdr3_nt: TGTGCCATCTTGGGAGGATACAATGAGCAGTTCTTC
clone_size: many; cdr3_length: 13; v_call: TRBV5-5; j_call: TRBJ1-1; d_call: -; cdr3_aa: CASIPPGVPEAFF; cdr3_nt: TGTGCCAGCATCCCGCCAGGGGTCCCTGAAGCTTTCTTT
clone_size: many; cdr3_length: 15; v_call: TRBV7-2; j_call: TRBJ1-3; d_call: TRBD1; cdr3_aa: CASSSSTGAGNTIYF; cdr3_nt: TGTGCCAGCAGCTCATCGACAGGGGCTGGAAACACCATATATTTT
clone_size: many; cdr3_length: 12; v_call: TRBV3-1; j_call: TRBJ2-7; d_call: -; cdr3_aa: CASSQISGEQYF; cdr3_nt: TGTGCCAGCAGCCAGATTAGCGGCGAGCAGTACTTC
clone_size: many; cdr3_length: 17; v_call: TRBV19; j_call: TRBJ1-1; d_call: -; cdr3_aa: CASSKGGGHLGNTEAFF; cdr3_nt: TGTGCCAGTAGTAAAGGCGGGGGGCACCTAGGTAACACTGAAGCTTTCTTT
clone_size: many; cdr3_length: 14; v_call: TRBV29-1; j_call: TRBJ1-5; d_call: -; cdr3_aa: CSVEGEEAGQPQHF; cdr3_nt: TGCAGCGTTGAAGGGGAGGAGGCGGGTCAGCCCCAGCATTTT
clone_size: many; cdr3_length: 15; v_call: TRBV12-3/TRBV12-4; j_call: TRBJ2-1; d_call: TRBD2; cdr3_aa: CASRAGGPFHNEQFF; cdr3_nt: TGTGCCAGCCGAGCGGGAGGGCCGTTCCACAATGAGCAGTTCTTC
clone_size: many; cdr3_length: 13; v_call: TRBV5-6; j_call: TRBJ2-7; d_call: -; cdr3_aa: CASSPSVGYEQYF; cdr3_nt: TGTGCCAGCAGCCCCTCAGTAGGGTACGAGCAGTACTTC
clone_size: -; cdr3_length: 14; v_call: TRBV27; j_call: TRBJ1-1; d_call: -; cdr3_aa: CASSEGRVNTEAFF; cdr3_nt: TGTGCCAGCAGTGAAGGGAGGGTGAACACTGAAGCTTTCTTT
clone_size: -; cdr3_length: 15; v_call: TRBV4-1; j_call: TRBJ2-2; d_call: TRBD1; cdr3_aa: CASSHTGTGAGELFF; cdr3_nt: TGCGCCAGCAGCCATACCGGGACAGGGGCCGGGGAGCTGTTTTTT
clone_size: many; cdr3_length: 15; v_call: TRBV2; j_call: TRBJ2-3; d_call: TRBD2; cdr3_aa: CASGALAGSTDTQYF; cdr3_nt: TGTGCCAGCGGGGCCCTAGCGGGATCCACAGATACGCAGTATTTT
clone_size: many; cdr3_length: 13; v_call: TRBV7-8; j_call: TRBJ2-7; d_call: -; cdr3_aa: CASSYDRSYEQYF; cdr3_nt: TGTGCCAGCAGCTACGACAGGTCCTACGAGCAGTACTTC
clone_size: few; cdr3_length: 16; v_call: TRBV15; j_call: TRBJ1-5; d_call: -; cdr3_aa: CATSGKGVISNQPQHF; cdr3_nt: TGTGCCACCAGCGGGAAAGGGGTTATTAGCAATCAGCCCCAGCATTTT
clone_size: many; cdr3_length: 15; v_call: TRBV19; j_call: TRBJ1-1; d_call: TRBD1; cdr3_aa: CASSPRTGGGNEAFF; cdr3_nt: TGTGCCAGTAGTCCCCGGACAGGGGGCGGGAATGAAGCTTTCTTT
clone_size: many; cdr3_length: 16; v_call: TRBV28; j_call: TRBJ1-2; d_call: TRBD1; cdr3_aa: CASLPAGQAHHYGYTF; cdr3_nt: TGTGCCAGCCTGCCCGCCGGACAGGCACATCACTATGGCTACACCTTC